This T cell receptor (beta chain) originates from a study of blood T cell repertoires in COVID-19. The protocol was immunoSEQ multiplex PCR, while the TCRdb copy is restricted to in-frame clones and leaves out a portion. The sample contains around 110,000 clones, over 80% of which appear only once. This clone has a single count. Trimming took 2 bases from V and 6 from J, leaving 20 bases between them. In germline, CDR1 is SGHRS, CDR2 YFSETQ. The CDR3 loop spans 17 amino acids. Source material: peripheral blood. V is TRBV5-1 and J is TRBJ1-4, with D maybe TRBD1 (5 bases). The clonotype originates from a woman between 65 and 79 years old with acute or convalescent COVID-19. Here the CDR3 reads CASSLLGRSLGDEKLFF. The DNA for the CDR3 is TGCGCCAGCAGCTTACTTGGCAGATCCCTAGGGGATGAAAAACTGTTTTTT. The full variable domain, its missing parts supplied by reference TRBV5-1 and TRBJ1-4, is KAGVTQTPRYLIKTRGQQVTLSCSPISGHRSVSWYQQTPGQGLQFLFEYFSETQRNKGNFPGRFSGRQFSNSRSEMNVSTLELGDSALYLCASSLLGRSLGDEKLFFGSGTQLSVL.